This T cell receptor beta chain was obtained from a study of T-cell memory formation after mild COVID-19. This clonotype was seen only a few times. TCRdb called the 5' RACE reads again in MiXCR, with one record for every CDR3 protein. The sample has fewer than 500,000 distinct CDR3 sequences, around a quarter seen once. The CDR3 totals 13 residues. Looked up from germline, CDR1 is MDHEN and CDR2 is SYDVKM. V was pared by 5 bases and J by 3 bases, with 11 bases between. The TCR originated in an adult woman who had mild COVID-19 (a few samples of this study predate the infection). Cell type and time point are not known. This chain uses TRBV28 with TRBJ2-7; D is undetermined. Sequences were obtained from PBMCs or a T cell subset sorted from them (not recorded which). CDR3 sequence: CASSNYLGYEQYF. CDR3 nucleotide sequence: TGTGCCAGCAGTAACTATTTAGGCTACGAGCAGTACTTC.